These 6 T cell receptor beta chains originate from one sample sequenced in a study of regulatory T cells in long-lasting Graves disease. Time point described: persistent/refractory GD, antithyroid drugs over 5 years with positive TRAb. TCR sequences were obtained from RNA taken from PBMCs. Arm-PCR of CDR3 regions with iRepertoire HTBI primers generated TCR beta libraries. TCRdb processed the multiplex PCR reads anew with MiXCR; each CDR3 protein has one entry. Found here are roughly 500,000 distinct CDR3 sequences, roughly 20% of them singletons; the top ten hold over 7.5%. The sample was peripheral blood mononuclear cells (PBMCs), taken when the disease was refractory, from a patient treated with antithyroid drugs. The receptors here all came from a female donor with Graves disease.

This clonotype was detected only a few times. A much larger clone is a single base away; this may be a read error. This chain uses TRBV2 with TRBJ2-7; perhaps TRBD1 as D (5 bases). This CDR3 comprises 13 residues. Germline values: CDR1 SNHLY, CDR2 FYNNEI. The V and J ends lost 4 bases and 0 bases respectively, with 7 bases between them. The CDR3 DNA reads TGTGCCAGCAGTGGACAGCCCTCCTACGAGCAGTACTTC. Protein product: CASSGQPSYEQYF.

V usage is TRBV9 and J usage is TRBJ1-3; 7 positions match TRBD1. The CDR3 spans 15 residues. Per the germline V gene, CDR1 is SGDLS and CDR2 is YYNGEE. V shed 0 bases and J 1 base; nucleotides not matched to a gene: 1. The CDR3 loop reads CASSVETGSGNTIYF. In DNA form, the CDR3 reads TGTGCCAGCAGCGTAGAGACAGGGTCTGGAAACACCATATATTTT.

In the case of this clonotype: One junction end disagrees with the germline gene, perhaps due to a read error. This sequence joins TRBV29-1 and TRBJ1-1, with D maybe TRBD1 (6 bases). This CDR3 comprises 13 residues. Per the germline V gene, CDR1 is SQVTM and CDR2 is ANQGSEA. CDR3 in DNA: TGCAGCGTTGTACAGGGTTTTAGCACTGAAGCTTTCTTC. Its protein is CSVVQGFSTEAFF.

The chain combines TRBV7-9 with TRBJ2-1, with D uncertain. CDR3 length: 12 amino acids. CDR1 SEHNR and CDR2 FQNEAQ come from the germline V gene (reference sequence). With 3 bases removed from V and 5 bases from J, the gap between germline ends came to 5 bases. CDR3 coding DNA: TGTGCCAGCAGCTTTACTGACAATGAGCAGTTCTTC. Translating gives CASSFTDNEQFF.

A word on this clonotype: This may be a read error: a much more frequent sequence differs by one nucleotide. The chain carries TRBV28 and TRBJ2-2; a possible D gene is TRBD2 (6 bases). The CDR3 is 13 amino acids. Germline CDR1 is MDHEN and CDR2 is SYDVKM. The CDR3 is CASSSRVPGGLFF. The CDR3 DNA reads TGTGCCAGCAGTTCCAGGGTTCCCGGGGGGCTGTTTTTT.

CDR3 in DNA: TGTGCCAGTGGCAGAGTAACCGGATCCAATCAGCCCCAGCATTTT. Residues: CASGRVTGSNQPQHF. This sequence joins TRBV19 and TRBJ1-5; D is uncertain. The length of the CDR3 is 15 residues. Per the germline V gene, CDR1 is LNHDA and CDR2 is SQIVND (reference sequence). V was pared by 8 bases and J by 3 bases, with 17 bases between. Complete variable domain (other parts from reference TRBV19 and TRBJ1-5): DGGITQSPKYLFRKEGQNVTLSCEQNLNHDAMYWYRQDPGQGLRLIYYSQIVNDFQKGDIAEGYSVSREKKESFPLTVTSAQKNPTAFYLCASGRVTGSNQPQHFGDGTRLSIL.